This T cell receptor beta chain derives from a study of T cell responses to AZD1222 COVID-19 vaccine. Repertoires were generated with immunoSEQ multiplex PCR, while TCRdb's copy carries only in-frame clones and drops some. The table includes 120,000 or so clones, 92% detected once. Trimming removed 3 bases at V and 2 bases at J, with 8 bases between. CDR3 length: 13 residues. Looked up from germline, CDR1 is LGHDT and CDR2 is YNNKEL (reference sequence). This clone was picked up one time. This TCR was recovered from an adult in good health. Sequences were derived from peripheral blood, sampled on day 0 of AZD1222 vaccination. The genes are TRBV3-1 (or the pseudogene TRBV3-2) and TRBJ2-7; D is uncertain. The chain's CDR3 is CASSHSTTYEQYF. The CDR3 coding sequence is TGTGCCAGCAGCCATAGCACGACCTACGAGCAGTACTTC.